A selection of T cell receptor beta chains follows, all from one sample in a study of molecular identifiers for immune sequencing clone quantification. TCRdb ran MiXCR on the PCR reads and lists one entry per CDR3 protein. The sample consists of 460,000 or so distinct CDR3 sequences, 20% to 25% of them appearing once. Sequencing was performed on naive CD8+ T cells from blood, with Jurkat cell RNA spiked in. These TCRs come from a human donor in good health. Some libraries in this study had Jurkat cell RNA spiked in. Both conserved end residues are part of each CDR3. Each record gives: J gene, V gene, clone size, D gene, CDR3 DNA, CDR3 protein. D genes are given only for firm matches. The size field is filled for only some rows; it gives once, few, many or a size class.

J: TRBJ1-1; V: TRBV4-1; size: many; D: NA; DNA: TGCGCCAGCAGCAAAGGGCAGGGGATCACTGAAGCTTTCTTT; CDR3: CASSKGQGITEAFF
J: TRBJ2-5; V: TRBV2; size: few; D: NA; DNA: TGTGCCAGCAGTGACCCAGGGATGGGTGAGACCCAGTACTTC; CDR3: CASSDPGMGETQYF
J: TRBJ2-2; V: TRBV19; size: few; D: NA; DNA: TGTGCCAGTACCCCGGGGGAGGGACAGCCGAACACCGGGGAGCTGTTTTTT; CDR3: CASTPGEGQPNTGELFF
J: TRBJ2-3; V: TRBV5-1; size: many; D: TRBD1; DNA: TGCGCCAGCAGCTTGGTTAAGGGGGCCGGGACAGATACGCAGTATTTT; CDR3: CASSLVKGAGTDTQYF
J: TRBJ2-1; V: TRBV7-6; size: few; D: NA; DNA: TGTGCCAGCAGCCCCCCGTCGGGGACTGAGCAGTTCTTC; CDR3: CASSPPSGTEQFF
J: TRBJ2-7; V: TRBV7-9; size: once; D: TRBD2; DNA: TGTGCCAGCAGTCACCTAGCGGGCGGACTCTCCTACGAGCAGTACTTC; CDR3: CASSHLAGGLSYEQYF
J: TRBJ2-5; V: TRBV5-4; size: many; D: TRBD1; DNA: TGTGCCAGCAGTCCGGACAGGCACGAGACCCAGTACTTC; CDR3: CASSPDRHETQYF
J: TRBJ2-2; V: TRBV24-1; size: few; D: TRBD2; DNA: TGTGCCACCAGTGATCTCGGGGGACTAGAGGACACCGGGGAGCTGTTTTTT; CDR3: CATSDLGGLEDTGELFF
J: TRBJ2-1; V: TRBV10-3; size: NA; D: TRBD2; DNA: TGTGCCATCAGTGAGTCAGGGACTAGCGGGAGCCTCTCCTACAATGAGCAGTTCTTC; CDR3: CAISESGTSGSLSYNEQFF
J: TRBJ2-1; V: TRBV6-2/TRBV6-3; size: NA; D: TRBD1; DNA: TGTGCCAGCAGTTACCCTGAGTACGGGACAGCAAACAATGAGCAGTTCTTC; CDR3: CASSYPEYGTANNEQFF
J: TRBJ1-3; V: TRBV4-3; size: few; D: NA; DNA: TGCGCCAGCAGCCAAGACGGGCAAAATTCTGGAAACACCATATATTTT; CDR3: CASSQDGQNSGNTIYF
J: TRBJ2-7; V: TRBV29-1; size: NA; D: NA; DNA: TGCAGCGTTGAGAGGGGCGACACCTACGAGCAGTACTTC; CDR3: CSVERGDTYEQYF
J: TRBJ1-1; V: TRBV29-1; size: NA; D: NA; DNA: TGCGGCGTTGGGAGAACGGCGAACACTGAAGCTTTCTTT; CDR3: CGVGRTANTEAFF
J: TRBJ2-2; V: TRBV6-5; size: many; D: NA; DNA: TGTGCCAGCAGTTATAAGGACATAGACACCGGGGAGCTGTTTTTT; CDR3: CASSYKDIDTGELFF
J: TRBJ2-7; V: TRBV20-1; size: few; D: NA; DNA: TGCAGTGCTAGGGACAGAACAACCTACGGGCAGTACTTC; CDR3: CSARDRTTYGQYF
J: TRBJ1-5; V: TRBV6-2/TRBV6-3; size: many; D: TRBD1; DNA: TGTGCCAGTGGGGAGACAGGGGCTCAGCCCCAGCATTTT; CDR3: CASGETGAQPQHF
J: TRBJ2-5; V: TRBV6-2/TRBV6-3; size: NA; D: NA; DNA: TGTGCCAGCAGTAAAGGAGAGACCCAGTACTTC; CDR3: CASSKGETQYF